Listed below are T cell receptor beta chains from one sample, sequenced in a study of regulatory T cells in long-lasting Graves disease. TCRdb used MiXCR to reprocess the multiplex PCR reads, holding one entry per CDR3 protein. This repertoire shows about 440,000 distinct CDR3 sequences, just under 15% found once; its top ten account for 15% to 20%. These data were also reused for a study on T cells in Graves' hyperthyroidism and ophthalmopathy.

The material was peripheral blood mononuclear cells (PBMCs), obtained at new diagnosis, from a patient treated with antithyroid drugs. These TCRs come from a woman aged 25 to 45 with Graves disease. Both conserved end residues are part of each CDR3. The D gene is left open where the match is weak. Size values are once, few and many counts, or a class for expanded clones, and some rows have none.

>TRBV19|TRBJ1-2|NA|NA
TGTGCCAGTAGTAGCGACGGGACCTATGGCTACACCTTC
CASSSDGTYGYTF
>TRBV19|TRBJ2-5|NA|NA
TGTGCCAGTAAAGGACTAGAGACCCAGTACTTC
CASKGLETQYF
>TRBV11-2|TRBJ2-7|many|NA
TGTGCCAGCAGCTCTACCGGGACGGGGGAGCAGTACTTC
CASSSTGTGEQYF
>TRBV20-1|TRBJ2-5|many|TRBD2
TGCAGTGCTCCCCCAGCGGGAGGGAAAGAGACCCAGTACTTC
CSAPPAGGKETQYF
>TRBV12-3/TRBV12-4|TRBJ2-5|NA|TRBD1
TGTGCCAGCAGTTTGGGGACAGGGGCGGGAGAGACCCAGTACTTC
CASSLGTGAGETQYF
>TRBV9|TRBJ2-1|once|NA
TGTGCCAGCAGCGTAGAGACGGGAGCATACGATGAGCAGTTCTTC
CASSVETGAYDEQFF
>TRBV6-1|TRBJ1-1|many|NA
TGTGCCAGCAAAGCACAAGCAAACACTGAAGCTTTCTTT
CASKAQANTEAFF
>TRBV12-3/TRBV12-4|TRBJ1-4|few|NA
TGTGCCAGCAGTCAGCGGACGGTCCCTAATGAAAAACTGTTTTTT
CASSQRTVPNEKLFF
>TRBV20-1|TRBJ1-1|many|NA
TGCAGTGCTAGAGCCGTCGAAAGGGTCAGCGGCACTGAAGCTTTCTTT
CSARAVERVSGTEAFF
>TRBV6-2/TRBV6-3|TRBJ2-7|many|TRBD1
TGTGCCAGCAGTGATGACAGGGAGTCGGCCGAGCAGTACTTC
CASSDDRESAEQYF
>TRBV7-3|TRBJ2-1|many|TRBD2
TGTGCCAGCAGCTTGGCTAGCGGGATAGGGCATGAGCAGTTCTTC
CASSLASGIGHEQFF
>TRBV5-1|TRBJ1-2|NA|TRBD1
TGCGCCAGCAGCCCCGACCCCGGGACAGGGGGCGACTATGGCTACACCTTC
CASSPDPGTGGDYGYTF
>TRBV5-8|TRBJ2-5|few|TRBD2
TGTGCCAGCAGTTCGGGACTAGCGGGAAGAGGTAGTAGGGAGACCCAGTACTTC
CASSSGLAGRGSRETQYF
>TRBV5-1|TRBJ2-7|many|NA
TGCGCCAGCAGCTTGACAGGGAGGTCCTACGAGCAGTACTTC
CASSLTGRSYEQYF
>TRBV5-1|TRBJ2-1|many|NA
TGCGCCAGCAGCTTGTGGAAGCGTTTCTCCTACAATGAGCAGTTCTTC
CASSLWKRFSYNEQFF
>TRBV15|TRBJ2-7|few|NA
TGTGCCACCAGCAGAGGGCTGGACAAGGGGCAATACGAGCAGTACTTC
CATSRGLDKGQYEQYF
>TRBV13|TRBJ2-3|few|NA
TGTGCCAGCAGCTTAACCCCGGACGGAACAGATACGCAGTATTTT
CASSLTPDGTDTQYF
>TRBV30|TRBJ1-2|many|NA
TGTGCCTGGAACGATGGAGGCTACACCTTC
CAWNDGGYTF
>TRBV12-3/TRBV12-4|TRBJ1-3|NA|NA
TGTGCCAGCAGCCCGCTGGGAAACACCATATATTTT
CASSPLGNTIYF
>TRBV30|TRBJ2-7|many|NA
TGTGCCTGGAGTTATGCGTACGAGCAGTACTTC
CAWSYAYEQYF
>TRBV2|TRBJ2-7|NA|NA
TGTGCCAGCAGTGAACGCCAGGGTTGGTACTTC
CASSERQGWYF
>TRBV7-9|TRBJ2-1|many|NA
TGTGCCAGCAGGGAGGGGGTAGAGCAGTTCTTC
CASREGVEQFF
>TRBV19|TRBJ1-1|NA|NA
TGTGCCAGTAGAGTCTCAGGGTCCAACACTGAAGCTTTCTTT
CASRVSGSNTEAFF
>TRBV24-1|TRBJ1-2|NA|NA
TGTGCCACCAGTGATTGGACAAGTTCGTATGGCTACACCTTC
CATSDWTSSYGYTF
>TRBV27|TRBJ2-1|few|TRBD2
TGTGCCAGCAGCCACTCGTCCGGGACTAGTATCGATGAGCAGTTCTTC
CASSHSSGTSIDEQFF
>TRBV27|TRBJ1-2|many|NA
TGTGCCAGCAGCCGAGAGCCCGGCGGGAAGGGAAGTTATGGCTACACCTTC
CASSREPGGKGSYGYTF
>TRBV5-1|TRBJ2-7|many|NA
TGCGCCAGCAGCTTTGCGAAGGCCTACGAGCAGTACTTC
CASSFAKAYEQYF
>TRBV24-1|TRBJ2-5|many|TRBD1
TGTGCCACCAGTGACTTGGTGGACAGGAGGGAGACCCAGTACTTC
CATSDLVDRRETQYF